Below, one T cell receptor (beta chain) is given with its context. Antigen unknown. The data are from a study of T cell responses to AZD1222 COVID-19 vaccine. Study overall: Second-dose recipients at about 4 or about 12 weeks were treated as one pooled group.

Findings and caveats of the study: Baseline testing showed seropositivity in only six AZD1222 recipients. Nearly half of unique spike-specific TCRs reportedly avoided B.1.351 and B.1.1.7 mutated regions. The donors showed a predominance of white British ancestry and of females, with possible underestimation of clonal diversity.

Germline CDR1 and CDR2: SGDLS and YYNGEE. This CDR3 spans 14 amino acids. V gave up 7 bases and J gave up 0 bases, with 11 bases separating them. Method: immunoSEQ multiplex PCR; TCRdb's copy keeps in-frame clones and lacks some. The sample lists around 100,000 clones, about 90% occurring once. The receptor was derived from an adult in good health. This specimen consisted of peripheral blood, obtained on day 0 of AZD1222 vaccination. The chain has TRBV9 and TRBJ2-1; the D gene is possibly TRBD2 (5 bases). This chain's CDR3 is CASGSSSSYNEQFF. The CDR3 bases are TGTGCCAGCGGGAGCTCTAGCTCCTACAATGAGCAGTTCTTC.